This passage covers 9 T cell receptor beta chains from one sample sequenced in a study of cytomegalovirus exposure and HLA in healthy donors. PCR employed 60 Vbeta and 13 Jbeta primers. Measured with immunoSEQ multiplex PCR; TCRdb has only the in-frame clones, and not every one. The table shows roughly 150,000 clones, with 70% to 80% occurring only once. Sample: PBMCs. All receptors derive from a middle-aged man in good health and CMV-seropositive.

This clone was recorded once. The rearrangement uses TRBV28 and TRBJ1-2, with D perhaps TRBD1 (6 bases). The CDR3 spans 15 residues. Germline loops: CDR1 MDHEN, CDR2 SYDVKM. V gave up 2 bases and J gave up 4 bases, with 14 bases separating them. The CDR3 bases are TGTGCCAGCAGTTTAACTACAGGGTTTCCCTATGGCTACACCTTC. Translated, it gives CASSLTTGFPYGYTF.

CDR3 amino acids: CASSPRDWYDNEQFF. CDR3 DNA: TGCGCCAGCAGCCCCCGCGACTGGTATGACAATGAGCAGTTCTTC. The chain recombines TRBV5-1 with TRBJ2-1; no clear D. The V end lost 4 bases, the J end lost 5 bases, and 16 bases lay between the germline ends. The CDR3 contains 15 residues. Germline assignment: CDR1 SGHRS and CDR2 YFSETQ.

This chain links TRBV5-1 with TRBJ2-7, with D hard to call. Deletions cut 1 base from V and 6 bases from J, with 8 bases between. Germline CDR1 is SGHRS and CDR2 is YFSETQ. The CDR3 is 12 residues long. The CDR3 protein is CASSLFSSEQYF. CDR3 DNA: TGCGCCAGCAGCTTGTTTTCCAGCGAGCAGTACTTC.

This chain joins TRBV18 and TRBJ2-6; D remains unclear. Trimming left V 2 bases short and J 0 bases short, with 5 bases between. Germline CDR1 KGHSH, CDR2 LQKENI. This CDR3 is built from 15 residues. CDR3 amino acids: CASSPSLSGANVLTF. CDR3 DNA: TGTGCCAGCTCACCATCCCTCTCTGGGGCCAACGTCCTGACTTTC.

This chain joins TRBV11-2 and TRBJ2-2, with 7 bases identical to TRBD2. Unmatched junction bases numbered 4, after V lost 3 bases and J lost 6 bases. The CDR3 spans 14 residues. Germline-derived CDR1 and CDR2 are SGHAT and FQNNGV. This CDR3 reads CASSLATSPGELFF. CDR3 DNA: TGTGCCAGCAGCTTGGCGACTAGCCCCGGGGAGCTGTTTTTT.

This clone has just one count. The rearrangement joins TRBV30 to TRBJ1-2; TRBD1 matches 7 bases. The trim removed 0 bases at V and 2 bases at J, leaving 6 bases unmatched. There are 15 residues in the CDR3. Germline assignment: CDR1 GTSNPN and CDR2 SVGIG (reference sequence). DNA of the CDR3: TGTGCCTGGAGTGTAGCTCCCAGGGGGAACTATGGCTACACCTTC. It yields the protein CAWSVAPRGNYGYTF.

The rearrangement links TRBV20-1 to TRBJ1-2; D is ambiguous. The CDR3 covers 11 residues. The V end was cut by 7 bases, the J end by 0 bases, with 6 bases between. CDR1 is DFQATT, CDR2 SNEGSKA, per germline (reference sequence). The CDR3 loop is CSGTPNYGYTF. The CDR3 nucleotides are TGCAGTGGAACACCTAACTATGGCTACACCTTC.

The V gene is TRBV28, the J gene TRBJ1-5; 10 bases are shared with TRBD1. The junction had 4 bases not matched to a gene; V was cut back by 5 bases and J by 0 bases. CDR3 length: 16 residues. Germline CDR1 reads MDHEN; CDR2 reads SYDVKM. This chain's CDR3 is CASSTRTGGSNQPQHF. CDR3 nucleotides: TGTGCCAGCAGTACACGGACAGGGGGTAGCAATCAGCCCCAGCATTTT.

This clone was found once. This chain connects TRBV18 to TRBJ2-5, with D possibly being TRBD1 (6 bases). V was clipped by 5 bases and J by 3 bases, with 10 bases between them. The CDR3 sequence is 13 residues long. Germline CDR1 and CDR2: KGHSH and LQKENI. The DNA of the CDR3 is TGTGCCAGCTCATCCTCAGGGGAAGAGACCCAGTACTTC. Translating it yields CASSSSGEETQYF.